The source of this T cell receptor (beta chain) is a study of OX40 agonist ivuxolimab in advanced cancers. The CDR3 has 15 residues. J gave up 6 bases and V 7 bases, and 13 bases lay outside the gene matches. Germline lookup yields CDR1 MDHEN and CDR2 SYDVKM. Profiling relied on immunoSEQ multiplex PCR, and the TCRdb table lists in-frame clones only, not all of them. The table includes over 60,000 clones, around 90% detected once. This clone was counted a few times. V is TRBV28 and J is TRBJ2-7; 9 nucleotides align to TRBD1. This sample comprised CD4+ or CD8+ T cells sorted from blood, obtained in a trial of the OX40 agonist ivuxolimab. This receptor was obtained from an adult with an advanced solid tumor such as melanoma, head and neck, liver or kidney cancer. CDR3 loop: CASINLGTGTAEQYF. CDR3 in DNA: TGTGCCAGCATTAACCTAGGGACAGGGACCGCCGAGCAGTACTTC. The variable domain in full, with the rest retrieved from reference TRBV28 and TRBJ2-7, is DVKVTQSSRYLVKRTGEKVFLECVQDMDHENMFWYRQDPGLGLRLIYFSYDVKMKEKGDIPEGYSVSREKKERFSLILESASTNQTSMYLCASINLGTGTAEQYFGPGTRLTVT.